Each of the 16 T cell receptor beta chains below was sequenced from the same sample in a study of T cell responses to AZD1222 COVID-19 vaccine. The protocol was immunoSEQ multiplex PCR, while the TCRdb copy is restricted to in-frame clones and leaves out a portion. The sample has some 140,000 clones; around 92% are singletons. Sequencing was performed on peripheral blood, taken on day 0 of AZD1222 vaccination. The source of these receptors is an adult in good health.

The CDR3 DNA reads TGTGCCAGCAGTCCGAGTTCGGGTGAGCTTAACTATGGCTACACCTTC. This translates into CASSPSSGELNYGYTF. The gene calls are TRBV27 and TRBJ1-2; D not resolved. Between the trimmed V and J ends, which lost 5 bases and 1 base, there was a span of 17 bases. This CDR3 is built from 16 residues. Germline V lookup: CDR1 MNHEY, CDR2 SMNVEV (reference sequence).

Only one count was recorded for this clone. The DNA of the CDR3 is TGTGCCAGCAGCCCGCCAGGGCGCGACGAGCAGTACTTC. Amino acid sequence: CASSPPGRDEQYF. The chain uses TRBV7-3 and TRBJ2-7; weak D call: TRBD1 (5 bases). With 5 bases removed from V and 5 bases from J, the gap between germline ends came to 13 bases. The CDR3 runs 13 residues. CDR1 is SGHTA, CDR2 FQGTGA, per germline.

The V call is TRBV9, the J call TRBJ2-1; 8 bases agree with TRBD2. Germline V gene lookup returns CDR1 SGDLS and CDR2 YYNGEE. This CDR3 contains 14 residues. Trimming removed 3 bases from V and 8 bases from J; junction bases left unmatched: 7. The CDR3 DNA follows: TGTGCCAGCAGCGCGGGGGGGCTAAGCGATGAGCAGTTCTTC. Protein product: CASSAGGLSDEQFF. The complete variable domain, with remaining parts taken from reference TRBV9 and TRBJ2-1, reads DSGVTQTPKHLITATGQRVTLRCSPRSGDLSVYWYQQSLDQGLQFLIQYYNGEERAKGNILERFSAQQFPDLHSELNLSSLELGDSALYFCASSAGGLSDEQFFGPGTRLTVL.

V gene TRBV5-4 combines with J gene TRBJ1-2; TRBD1 is a possible D gene (5 bases). V gave up 2 bases and J gave up 1 base, with 9 bases separating them. Germline V gene sequence: CDR1 SGHNT, CDR2 YYREEE (reference sequence). The CDR3 covers 14 residues. The CDR3 protein is CASSLQDGNYGYTF. CDR3 DNA sequence: TGTGCCAGCAGCTTACAGGACGGTAACTATGGCTACACCTTC.

This sequence joins TRBV12-3 or TRBV12-4 and TRBJ2-5; D could derive from TRBD1 or TRBD2 (5 bases each). This CDR3 spans 13 amino acids. Trimming pared 3 bases from V and 1 base from J, leaving 6 bases between. The CDR3 DNA reads TGTGCCAGCAGTTTCGGGGCCCAAGAGACCCAGTACTTC. As protein: CASSFGAQETQYF.

The chain combines TRBV7-2 with TRBJ1-2, with D possibly matching TRBD1 (6 bases). This CDR3 is 15 amino acids long. Trimming pared 7 bases from V and 8 bases from J, leaving 23 bases between. In germline, CDR1 is SGHTA, CDR2 FQGNSA. CDR3 amino acids: CASIPAGASREGYTF. The DNA of the CDR3 is TGTGCCAGCATCCCAGCGGGGGCGTCCCGAGAGGGCTACACCTTC.

The chain combines TRBV5-1 with TRBJ2-5; D is perhaps TRBD1 or TRBD2 (5 bases each). Trimming shortened V by 3 bases and J by 2 bases, and 14 bases separated the two germline ends. CDR1 SGHRS and CDR2 YFSETQ come from the germline V gene. This CDR3 region has 15 residues. CDR3 in amino acids: CASSSTGTVQETQYF. CDR3 sequence (DNA): TGCGCCAGCAGCTCTACCGGGACCGTGCAAGAGACCCAGTACTTC.

The rearrangement uses TRBV4-3 and TRBJ2-1, with TRBD1 identical over 7 bases. CDR1 LGHNA and CDR2 YSLEER come from the germline V gene. CDR3 length: 16 amino acids. Trimming cost V 1 base and J 0 bases; bases outside gene matches: 3. The CDR3 protein is CASSQGQGLSYNEQFF. The DNA for the CDR3 is TGCGCCAGCAGCCAAGGACAGGGCCTCTCCTACAATGAGCAGTTCTTC.

The chain has TRBV23-1 and TRBJ2-3; D may be TRBD2 (6 bases). TRBV23-1 is an ORF, and what it does is uncertain. CDR3 length equals 16 residues. V lost 4 bases and J 0 bases, leaving 14 bases between the germline ends. The CDR3 spells CASSRRESPSTDTQYF. CDR3 nucleotide sequence: TGCGCCAGCAGTCGGAGGGAAAGCCCAAGCACAGATACGCAGTATTTT.

The chain combines TRBV19 with TRBJ2-3; a possible D gene is TRBD1 (5 bases). There are 15 residues in the CDR3. Trimming pared 1 base from V and 5 bases from J, leaving 13 bases between. Germline V gene lookup returns CDR1 LNHDA and CDR2 SQIVND (reference sequence). The CDR3 is CASSIGKGIGDTQYF. The CDR3 DNA follows: TGTGCCAGTAGTATAGGGAAGGGGATTGGAGATACGCAGTATTTT.

In regard to this clone: The junction departs from germline at one end; a sequencing error may be responsible. The chain uses TRBV7-7 and TRBJ2-5; D may be TRBD2 (5 bases). CDR3 size: 15 residues. Germline V gene sequence: CDR1 SSHAT, CDR2 FNYEAQ (reference sequence). The CDR3, as DNA: TGTGCTAGCAGCCCCCCCGGCATTATGGTCGGGGCCCAGTACTTC. The encoded protein is CASSPPGIMVGAQYF.

CDR3 residues: CASSEALRRSGYTF. The CDR3 coding sequence is TGTGCCAGCAGTGAAGCGCTTCGCCGAAGTGGCTACACCTTC. The chain carries TRBV2 and TRBJ1-2, with D hard to call. This CDR3 is built from 14 residues. CDR1 is SNHLY, CDR2 FYNNEI, per germline. Trimming left V 0 bases short and J 7 bases short, with 12 bases between.

V and J are TRBV19 and TRBJ2-2, with TRBD2 identical over 10 bases. V was pared by 3 bases and J by 7 bases, with 8 bases of the junction left unmatched. The CDR3 length is 16 residues. Germline CDR1 and CDR2: LNHDA and SQIVND (reference sequence). The CDR3 sequence: CASSIYPAGGHGELFF. In DNA, the CDR3 is TGTGCCAGTAGTATCTACCCAGCGGGGGGGCACGGGGAGCTGTTTTTT.

The V call is TRBV9, the J call TRBJ1-2, with 7 bases identical to TRBD1. Germline V CDR1 and CDR2: SGDLS, YYNGEE. The CDR3 has 14 amino acids. V dropped 2 bases and J dropped 7; count of bases not matched to a gene: 8. The CDR3 nucleotides are TGTGCCAGCAGCGTCGGGCAGGGGGTGAGTGGCTACACCTTC. Protein product: CASSVGQGVSGYTF.

The rearrangement uses TRBV11-2 and TRBJ1-2; 10 bases are shared with TRBD1. There are 16 residues in the CDR3. Germline trimming cut 6 bases from V and 2 bases from J; bases unmatched to any gene: 9. CDR1 and CDR2 from the germline V gene are SGHAT and FQNNGV. CDR3 residues: CASSPTGGEVNYGYTF. The CDR3 DNA reads TGTGCCAGCAGTCCGACAGGGGGCGAGGTGAACTATGGCTACACCTTC.

The chain recombines TRBV7-6 with TRBJ2-4; TRBD1 is a possible D gene (7 bases). This CDR3 has 16 amino acids. Trimming stripped 1 base from V and 6 bases from J, with 16 bases between. Germline loops: CDR1 SGHVS, CDR2 FNYEAQ. The CDR3 nucleotides read TGTGCCAGCAGCTTAGGGCAGGGGGGTCTCGGAAACATTCAGTACTTC. Residues: CASSLGQGGLGNIQYF.